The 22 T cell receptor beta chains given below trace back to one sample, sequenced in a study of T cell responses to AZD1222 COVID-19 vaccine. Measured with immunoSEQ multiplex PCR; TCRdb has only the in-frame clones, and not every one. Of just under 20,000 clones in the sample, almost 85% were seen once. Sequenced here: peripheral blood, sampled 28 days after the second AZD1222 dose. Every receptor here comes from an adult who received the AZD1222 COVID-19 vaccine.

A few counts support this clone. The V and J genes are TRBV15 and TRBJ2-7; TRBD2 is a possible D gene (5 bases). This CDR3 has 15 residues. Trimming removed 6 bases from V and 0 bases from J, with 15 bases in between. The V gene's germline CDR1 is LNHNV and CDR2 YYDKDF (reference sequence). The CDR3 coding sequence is TGTGCCACCAGGGCGGGCGAGGGCTTCTCCTACGAGCAGTACTTC. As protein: CATRAGEGFSYEQYF.

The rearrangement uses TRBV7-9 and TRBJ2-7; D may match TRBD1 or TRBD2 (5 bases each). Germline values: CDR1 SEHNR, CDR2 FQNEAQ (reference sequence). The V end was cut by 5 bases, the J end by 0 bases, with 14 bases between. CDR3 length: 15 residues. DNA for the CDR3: TGTGCCAGCAGCGTATCATACGGGACCTCCTACGAGCAGTACTTC. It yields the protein CASSVSYGTSYEQYF.

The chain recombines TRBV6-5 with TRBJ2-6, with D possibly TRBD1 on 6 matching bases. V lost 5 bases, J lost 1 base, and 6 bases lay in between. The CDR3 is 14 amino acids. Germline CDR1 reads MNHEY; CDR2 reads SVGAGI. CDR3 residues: CASSQGSGANVLTF. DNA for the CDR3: TGTGCCAGCAGTCAGGGGTCTGGGGCCAACGTCCTGACTTTC.

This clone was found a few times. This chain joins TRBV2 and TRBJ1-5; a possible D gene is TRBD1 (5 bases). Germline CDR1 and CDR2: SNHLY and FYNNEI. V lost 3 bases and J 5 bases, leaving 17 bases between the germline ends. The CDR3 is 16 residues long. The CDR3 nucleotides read TGTGCCAGCAGTGAGTCGGGGAACAGGCTATATCAGCCCCAGCATTTT. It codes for CASSESGNRLYQPQHF.

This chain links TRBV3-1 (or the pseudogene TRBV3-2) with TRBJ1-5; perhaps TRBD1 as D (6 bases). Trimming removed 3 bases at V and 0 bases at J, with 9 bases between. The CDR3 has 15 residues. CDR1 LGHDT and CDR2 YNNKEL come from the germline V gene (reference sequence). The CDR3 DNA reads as TGTGCCAGCAGCCACGGACAGCTTAGCAATCAGCCCCAGCATTTT. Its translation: CASSHGQLSNQPQHF.

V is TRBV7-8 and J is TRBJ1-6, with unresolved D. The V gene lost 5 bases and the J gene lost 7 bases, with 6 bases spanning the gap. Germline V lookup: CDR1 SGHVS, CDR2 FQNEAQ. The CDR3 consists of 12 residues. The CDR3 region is CASSLQNSPLHF. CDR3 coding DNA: TGTGCCAGCAGCCTGCAGAATTCACCCCTCCACTTT.

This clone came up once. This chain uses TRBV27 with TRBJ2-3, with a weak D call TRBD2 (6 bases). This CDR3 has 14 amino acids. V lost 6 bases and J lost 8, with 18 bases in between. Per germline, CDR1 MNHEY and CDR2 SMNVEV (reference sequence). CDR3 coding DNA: TGTGCCAGCAGCCCCTGGGGGGAATTCGTTACGCAGTATTTT. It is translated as CASSPWGEFVTQYF.

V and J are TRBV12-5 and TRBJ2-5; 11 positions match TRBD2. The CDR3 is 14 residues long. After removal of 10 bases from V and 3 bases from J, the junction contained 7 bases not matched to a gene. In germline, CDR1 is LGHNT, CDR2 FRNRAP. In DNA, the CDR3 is TGTGCTACGGGGAAGACTAGCGGGAAAGAGACCCAGTACTTC. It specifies CATGKTSGKETQYF.

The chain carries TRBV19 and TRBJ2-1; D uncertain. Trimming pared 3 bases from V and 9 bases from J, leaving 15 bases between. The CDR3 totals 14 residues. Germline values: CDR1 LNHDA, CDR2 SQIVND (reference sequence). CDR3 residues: CASSMVRAEGEQFF. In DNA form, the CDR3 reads TGTGCCAGTAGTATGGTCCGGGCTGAAGGTGAGCAGTTCTTC.

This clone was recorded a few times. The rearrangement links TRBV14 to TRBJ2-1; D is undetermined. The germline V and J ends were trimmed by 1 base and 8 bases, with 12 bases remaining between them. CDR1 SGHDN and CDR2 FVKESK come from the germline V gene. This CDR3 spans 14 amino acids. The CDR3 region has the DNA TGTGCCAGCAGCCAAGGCCTCACGGACGATGAGCAGTTCTTC. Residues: CASSQGLTDDEQFF. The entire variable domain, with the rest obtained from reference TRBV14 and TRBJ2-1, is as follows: EAGVTQFPSHSVIEKGQTVTLRCDPISGHDNLYWYRRVMGKEIKFLLHFVKESKQDESGMPNNRFLAERTGGTYSTLKVQPAELEDSGVYFCASSQGLTDDEQFFGPGTRLTVL.

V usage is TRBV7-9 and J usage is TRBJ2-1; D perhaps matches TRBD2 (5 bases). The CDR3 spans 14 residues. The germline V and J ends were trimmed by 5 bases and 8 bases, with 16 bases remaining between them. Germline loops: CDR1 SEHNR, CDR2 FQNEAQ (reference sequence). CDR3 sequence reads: CASSESVTGDEQFF. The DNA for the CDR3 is TGTGCCAGCAGCGAATCTGTCACCGGGGATGAGCAGTTCTTC.

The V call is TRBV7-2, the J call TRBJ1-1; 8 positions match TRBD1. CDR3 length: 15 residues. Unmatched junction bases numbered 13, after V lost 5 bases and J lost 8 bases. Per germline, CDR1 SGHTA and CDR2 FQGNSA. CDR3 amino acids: CASSLERYTGGEAFF. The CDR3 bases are TGTGCCAGCAGCCTAGAACGATACACAGGGGGAGAAGCTTTCTTT.

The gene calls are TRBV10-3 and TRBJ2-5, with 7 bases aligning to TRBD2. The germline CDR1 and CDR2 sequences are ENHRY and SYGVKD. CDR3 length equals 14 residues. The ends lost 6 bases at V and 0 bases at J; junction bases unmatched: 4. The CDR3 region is CAISNLADQETQYF. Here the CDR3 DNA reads TGTGCCATCAGCAATCTAGCGGACCAAGAGACCCAGTACTTC.

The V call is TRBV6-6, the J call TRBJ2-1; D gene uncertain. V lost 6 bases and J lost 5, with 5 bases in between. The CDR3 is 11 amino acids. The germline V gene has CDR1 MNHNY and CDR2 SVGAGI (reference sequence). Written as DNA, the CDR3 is TGTGCCAGCAGACATAACAATGAGCAGTTCTTC. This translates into CASRHNNEQFF.

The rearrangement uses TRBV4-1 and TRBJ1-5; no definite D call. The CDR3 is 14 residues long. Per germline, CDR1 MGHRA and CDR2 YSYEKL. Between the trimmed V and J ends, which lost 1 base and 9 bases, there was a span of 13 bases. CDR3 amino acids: CASSQGPYGSPQHF. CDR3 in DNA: TGCGCCAGCAGCCAAGGACCTTATGGGTCGCCCCAGCATTTT.

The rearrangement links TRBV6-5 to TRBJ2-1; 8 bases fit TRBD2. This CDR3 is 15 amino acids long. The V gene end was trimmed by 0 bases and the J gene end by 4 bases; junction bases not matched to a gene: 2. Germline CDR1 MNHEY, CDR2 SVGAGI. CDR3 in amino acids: CASSYSGGRYNEQFF. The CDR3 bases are TGTGCCAGCAGTTACTCGGGCGGGAGGTACAATGAGCAGTTCTTC.

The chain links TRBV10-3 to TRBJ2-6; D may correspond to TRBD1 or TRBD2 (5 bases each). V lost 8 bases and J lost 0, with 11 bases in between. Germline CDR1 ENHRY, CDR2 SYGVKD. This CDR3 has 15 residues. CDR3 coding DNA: TGTGCCATCGCAACTGGGGGCTCTGGGGCCAACGTCCTGACTTTC. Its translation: CAIATGGSGANVLTF.

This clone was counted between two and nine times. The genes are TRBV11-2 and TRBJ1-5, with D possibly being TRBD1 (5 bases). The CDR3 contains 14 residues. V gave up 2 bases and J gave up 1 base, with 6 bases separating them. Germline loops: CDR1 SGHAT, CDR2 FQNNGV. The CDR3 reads CASSLRDSNQPQHF. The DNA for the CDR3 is TGTGCCAGCAGCTTAAGGGACAGCAATCAGCCCCAGCATTTT.

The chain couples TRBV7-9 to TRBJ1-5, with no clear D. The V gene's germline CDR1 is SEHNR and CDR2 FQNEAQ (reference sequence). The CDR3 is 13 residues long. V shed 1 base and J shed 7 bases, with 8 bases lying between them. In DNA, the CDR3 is TGTGCCAGCAGCTTAGGGGCAGCCCAGCCCCAGCATTTT. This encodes CASSLGAAQPQHF.

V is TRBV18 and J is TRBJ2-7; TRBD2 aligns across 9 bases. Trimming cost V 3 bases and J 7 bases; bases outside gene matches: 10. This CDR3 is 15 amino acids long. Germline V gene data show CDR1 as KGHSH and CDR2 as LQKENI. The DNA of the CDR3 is TGTGCCAGCTCACCCTCGGCTAGCGGGATAGGGGAGCAGTACTTC. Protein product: CASSPSASGIGEQYF.

Here the CDR3 DNA reads TGTGCCAGCAGCCAAGCCGGACAGGGGGTTGGCTACACCTTC. Translated, it gives CASSQAGQGVGYTF. The chain carries TRBV28 and TRBJ1-2, with 10 bases fitting TRBD1. The CDR3 length is 14 residues. Germline-derived CDR1 and CDR2 are MDHEN and SYDVKM. V was pared by 6 bases and J by 7 bases, with 8 bases of the junction left unmatched.

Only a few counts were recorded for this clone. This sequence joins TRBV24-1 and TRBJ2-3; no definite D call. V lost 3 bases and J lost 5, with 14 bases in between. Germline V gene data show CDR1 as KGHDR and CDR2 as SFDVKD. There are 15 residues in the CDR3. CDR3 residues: CATSDGFGVEDTQYF. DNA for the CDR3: TGTGCCACCAGTGATGGGTTCGGTGTTGAAGATACGCAGTATTTT.